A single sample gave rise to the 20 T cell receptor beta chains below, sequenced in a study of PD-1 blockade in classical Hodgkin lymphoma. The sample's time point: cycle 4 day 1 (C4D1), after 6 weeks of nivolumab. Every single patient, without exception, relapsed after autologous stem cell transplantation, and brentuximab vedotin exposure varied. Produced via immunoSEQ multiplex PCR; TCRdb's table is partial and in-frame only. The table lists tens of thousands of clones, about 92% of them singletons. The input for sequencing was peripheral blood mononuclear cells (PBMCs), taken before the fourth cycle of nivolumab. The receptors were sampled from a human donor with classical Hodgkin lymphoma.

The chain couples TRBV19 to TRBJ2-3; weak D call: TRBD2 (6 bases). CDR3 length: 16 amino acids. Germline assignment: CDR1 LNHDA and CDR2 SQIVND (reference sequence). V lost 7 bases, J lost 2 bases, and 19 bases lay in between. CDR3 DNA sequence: TGTGCCAGTACCGAACGCGCGGGGTCCCCCACAGATACGCAGTATTTT. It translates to CASTERAGSPTDTQYF.

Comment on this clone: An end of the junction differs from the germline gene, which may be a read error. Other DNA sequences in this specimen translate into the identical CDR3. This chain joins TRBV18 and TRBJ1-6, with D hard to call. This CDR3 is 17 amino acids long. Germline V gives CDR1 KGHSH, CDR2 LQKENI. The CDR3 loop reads CASSASPFGSYNSPLHF. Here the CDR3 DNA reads TGCGCCAGCTCAGCGAGTCCTTTTGGCTCCTATAATTCACCCCTCCACTTT.

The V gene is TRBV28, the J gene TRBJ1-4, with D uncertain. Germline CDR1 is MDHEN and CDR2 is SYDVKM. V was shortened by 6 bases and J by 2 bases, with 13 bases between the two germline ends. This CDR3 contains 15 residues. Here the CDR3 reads CASRKNTFTNEKLFF. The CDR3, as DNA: TGTGCCAGCAGAAAAAACACCTTTACTAATGAAAAACTGTTTTTT.

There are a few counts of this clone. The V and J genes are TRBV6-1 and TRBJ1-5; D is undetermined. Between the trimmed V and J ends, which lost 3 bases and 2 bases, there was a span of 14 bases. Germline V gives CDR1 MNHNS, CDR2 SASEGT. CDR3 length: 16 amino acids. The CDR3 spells CASSDVGTRGNQPQHF. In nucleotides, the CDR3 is TGTGCCAGCAGTGACGTGGGTACTCGCGGCAATCAGCCCCAGCATTTT.

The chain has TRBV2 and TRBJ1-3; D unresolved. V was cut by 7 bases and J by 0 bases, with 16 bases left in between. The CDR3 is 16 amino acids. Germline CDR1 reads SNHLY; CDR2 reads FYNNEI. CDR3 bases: TGTGCCAGCACCTCCCCGGGCGGCCACTCTGGAAACACCATATATTTT. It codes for CASTSPGGHSGNTIYF.

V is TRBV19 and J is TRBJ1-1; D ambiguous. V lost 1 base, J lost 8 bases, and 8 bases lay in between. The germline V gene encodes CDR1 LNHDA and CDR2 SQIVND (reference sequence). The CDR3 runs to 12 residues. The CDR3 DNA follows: TGTGCCAGTAGTATAGGCCCGGGGGAAGCTTTCTTT. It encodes CASSIGPGEAFF.

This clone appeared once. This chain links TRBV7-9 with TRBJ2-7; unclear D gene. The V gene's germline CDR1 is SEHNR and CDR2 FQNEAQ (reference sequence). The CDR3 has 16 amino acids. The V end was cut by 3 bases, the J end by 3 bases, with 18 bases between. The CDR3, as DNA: TGTGCCAGCAGCTTCTCGGACCTCAGGCCAAGCTACGAGCAGTACTTC. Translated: CASSFSDLRPSYEQYF.

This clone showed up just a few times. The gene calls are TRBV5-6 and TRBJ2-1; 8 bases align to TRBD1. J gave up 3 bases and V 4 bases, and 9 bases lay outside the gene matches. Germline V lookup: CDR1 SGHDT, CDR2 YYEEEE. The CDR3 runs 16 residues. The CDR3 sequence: CASSEDQGAYYNEQFF. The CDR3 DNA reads TGTGCCAGCAGCGAAGACCAGGGGGCGTACTACAATGAGCAGTTCTTC.

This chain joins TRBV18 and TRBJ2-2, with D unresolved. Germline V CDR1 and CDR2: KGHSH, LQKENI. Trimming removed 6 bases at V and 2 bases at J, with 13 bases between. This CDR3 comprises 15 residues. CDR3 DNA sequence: TGTGCCAGCTCCCGGGCAGGCACTAACACCGGGGAGCTGTTTTTT. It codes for CASSRAGTNTGELFF.

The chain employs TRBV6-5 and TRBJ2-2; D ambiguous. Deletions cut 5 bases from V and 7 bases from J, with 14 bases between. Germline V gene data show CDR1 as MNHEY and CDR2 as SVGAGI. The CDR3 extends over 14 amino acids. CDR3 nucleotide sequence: TGTGCCAGCAGTAGTTCATGGTTCAGCGGGGAGCTGTTTTTT. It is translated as CASSSSWFSGELFF.

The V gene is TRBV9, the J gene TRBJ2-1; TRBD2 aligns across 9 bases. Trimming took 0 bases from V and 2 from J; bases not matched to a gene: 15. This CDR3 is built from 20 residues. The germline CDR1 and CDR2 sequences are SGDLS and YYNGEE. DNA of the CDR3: TGTGCCAGCAGCGTAGCTGTTGTGGGACTAGCATCCCTCCCCTACAATGAGCAGTTCTTC. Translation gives CASSVAVVGLASLPYNEQFF.

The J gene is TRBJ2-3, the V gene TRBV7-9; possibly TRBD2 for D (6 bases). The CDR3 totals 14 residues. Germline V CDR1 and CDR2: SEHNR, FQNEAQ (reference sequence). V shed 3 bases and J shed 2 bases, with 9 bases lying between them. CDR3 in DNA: TGTGCCAGCAGCTTGGGACTTCCCACAGATACGCAGTATTTT. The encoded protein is CASSLGLPTDTQYF.

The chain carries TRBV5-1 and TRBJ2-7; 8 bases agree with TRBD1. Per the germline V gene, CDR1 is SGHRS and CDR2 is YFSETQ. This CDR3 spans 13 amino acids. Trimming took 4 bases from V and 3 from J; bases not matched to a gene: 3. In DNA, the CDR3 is TGCGCCAGCAGCACGGACAGGGTCTACGAGCAGTACTTC. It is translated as CASSTDRVYEQYF. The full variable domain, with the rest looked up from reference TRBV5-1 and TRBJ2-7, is KAGVTQTPRYLIKTRGQQVTLSCSPISGHRSVSWYQQTPGQGLQFLFEYFSETQRNKGNFPGRFSGRQFSNSRSEMNVSTLELGDSALYLCASSTDRVYEQYFGPGTRLTVT.

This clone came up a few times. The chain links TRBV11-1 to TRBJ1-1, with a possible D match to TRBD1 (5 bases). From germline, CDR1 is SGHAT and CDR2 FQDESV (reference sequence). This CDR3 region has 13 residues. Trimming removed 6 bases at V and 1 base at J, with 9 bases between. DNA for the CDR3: TGTGCCAGCAGTCCGAGGGGGAACACTGAAGCTTTCTTT. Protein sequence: CASSPRGNTEAFF.

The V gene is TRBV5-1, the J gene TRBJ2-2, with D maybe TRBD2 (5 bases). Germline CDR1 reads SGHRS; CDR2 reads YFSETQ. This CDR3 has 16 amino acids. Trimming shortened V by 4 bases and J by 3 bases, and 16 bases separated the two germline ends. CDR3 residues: CASSPLIGVYTGELFF. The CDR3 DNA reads TGCGCCAGCAGCCCTCTGATCGGGGTGTACACCGGGGAGCTGTTTTTT.

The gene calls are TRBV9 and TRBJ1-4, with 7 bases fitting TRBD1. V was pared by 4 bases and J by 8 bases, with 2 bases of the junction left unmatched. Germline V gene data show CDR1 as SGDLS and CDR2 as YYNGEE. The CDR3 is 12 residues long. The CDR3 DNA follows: TGTGCCAGCAGCCCAGGGGGAGAAAAACTGTTTTTT. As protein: CASSPGGEKLFF.

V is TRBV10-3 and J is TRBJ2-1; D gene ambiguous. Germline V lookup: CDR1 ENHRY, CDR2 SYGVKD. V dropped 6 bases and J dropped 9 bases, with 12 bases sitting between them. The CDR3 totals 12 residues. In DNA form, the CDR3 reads TGTGCCATCAGCCAGACTGTAAGTGAGCAGTTCTTC. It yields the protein CAISQTVSEQFF.

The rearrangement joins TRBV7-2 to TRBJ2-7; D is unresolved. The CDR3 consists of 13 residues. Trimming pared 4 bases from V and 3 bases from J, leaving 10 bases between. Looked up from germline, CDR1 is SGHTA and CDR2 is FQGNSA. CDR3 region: CASSSSHHYEQYF. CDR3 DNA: TGTGCCAGCAGCTCTTCCCATCACTACGAGCAGTACTTC.

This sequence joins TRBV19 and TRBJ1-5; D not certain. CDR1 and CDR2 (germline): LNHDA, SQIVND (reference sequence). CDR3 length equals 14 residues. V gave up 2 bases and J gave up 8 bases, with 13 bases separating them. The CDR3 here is CASSINMGREPQHF. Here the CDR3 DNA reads TGTGCCAGTAGTATAAACATGGGGAGGGAGCCCCAGCATTTT. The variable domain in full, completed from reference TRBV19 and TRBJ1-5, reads DGGITQSPKYLFRKEGQNVTLSCEQNLNHDAMYWYRQDPGQGLRLIYYSQIVNDFQKGDIAEGYSVSREKKESFPLTVTSAQKNPTAFYLCASSINMGREPQHFGDGTRLSIL.

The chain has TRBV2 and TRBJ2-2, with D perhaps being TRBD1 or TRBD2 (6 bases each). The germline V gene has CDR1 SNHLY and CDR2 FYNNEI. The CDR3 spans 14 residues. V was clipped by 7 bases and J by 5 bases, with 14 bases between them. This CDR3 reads CASNGGTGTGELFF. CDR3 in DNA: TGTGCCAGCAACGGGGGCACCGGTACCGGGGAGCTGTTTTTT.